This T cell receptor (beta chain) was recorded in a study of T cell clones after liver transplantation. Turning to the study itself: TCRbeta sequencing after a pre-transplant mixed lymphocyte reaction identified graft-donor-reactive clones, later tracked in post-transplant blood. Without induction therapy, subjects received standard immunosuppression until 12-24 months post-transplant.

CD3+CD4+ and CD3+CD8+ cells were FACS-sorted from thawed unstimulated PBMCs. With 0 bases clipped from V and 4 bases from J, the junction kept 10 bases outside the gene matches. The CDR3 contains 18 residues. Looked up from germline, CDR1 is LGHNA and CDR2 is YNFKEQ. The protocol was immunoSEQ multiplex PCR, while the TCRdb copy is restricted to in-frame clones and leaves out a portion. The data contain roughly 70,000 clones, more than 90% of them singletons. The sample in question was CD4+ T cells from blood, obtained before liver transplant. The source of this sequence is a human donor who received a liver transplant. The rearrangement uses TRBV4-2 and TRBJ1-2; TRBD1 aligns across 11 bases. DNA for the CDR3: TGTGCCAGCAGCCAAGATCCTACCGGGACAGGGGGTGCCTATGGCTACACCTTC. This translates into CASSQDPTGTGGAYGYTF.